Shown below are 4 T cell receptor beta chains from a single sample sequenced in a study of blood T cell repertoires in COVID-19. Sequencing was performed with immunoSEQ multiplex PCR; in TCRdb, only in-frame clones are kept and a portion is missing. The data show approximately 75,000 clones, roughly 86% seen once. Sequencing was done on a sample of peripheral blood. The receptors shown here come from a man aged 50 to 59 with acute or convalescent COVID-19.

J is TRBJ2-2 and V is TRBV4-1, with 11 positions matching TRBD2. CDR3 length equals 16 residues. Looked up from germline, CDR1 is MGHRA and CDR2 is YSYEKL. Germline trimming cut 0 bases from V and 4 bases from J; bases unmatched to any gene: 1. The CDR3 nucleotides read TGCGCCAGCAGCCAAGATCTAGCGGGGGGCACCGGGGAGCTGTTTTTT. Its protein product is CASSQDLAGGTGELFF.

This rearrangement joins TRBV7-6 to TRBJ1-5, with D tentatively TRBD1 (6 bases). V shed 4 bases and J shed 6 bases, with 13 bases lying between them. The CDR3 has 14 residues. Per germline, CDR1 SGHVS and CDR2 FNYEAQ. CDR3 in DNA: TGTGCCAGCAGCTCTTGGGGAGGGGGTCAGCCCCAGCATTTT. This encodes CASSSWGGGQPQHF.

V usage is TRBV9 and J usage is TRBJ2-5; the D gene is possibly TRBD1 (6 bases). Germline V CDR1 and CDR2: SGDLS, YYNGEE. V shed 5 bases and J shed 2 bases, with 10 bases lying between them. The CDR3 is 13 residues long. The CDR3 region has the DNA TGTGCCAGCAGTAAGGGGGTTCAAGAGACCCAGTACTTC. It encodes CASSKGVQETQYF. The full variable domain, completed using reference TRBV9 and TRBJ2-5, is DSGVTQTPKHLITATGQRVTLRCSPRSGDLSVYWYQQSLDQGLQFLIQYYNGEERAKGNILERFSAQQFPDLHSELNLSSLELGDSALYFCASSKGVQETQYFGPGTRLLVL.

The chain joins TRBV7-9 to TRBJ2-2; D ambiguous. CDR1 SEHNR and CDR2 FQNEAQ come from the germline V gene (reference sequence). V dropped 5 bases and J dropped 3 bases, with 16 bases sitting between them. This CDR3 region has 16 residues. The CDR3 DNA sequence: TGTGCCAGCAGCCCTCCCTATGGTGGTGACACCGGGGAGCTGTTTTTT. Encoded protein: CASSPPYGGDTGELFF.